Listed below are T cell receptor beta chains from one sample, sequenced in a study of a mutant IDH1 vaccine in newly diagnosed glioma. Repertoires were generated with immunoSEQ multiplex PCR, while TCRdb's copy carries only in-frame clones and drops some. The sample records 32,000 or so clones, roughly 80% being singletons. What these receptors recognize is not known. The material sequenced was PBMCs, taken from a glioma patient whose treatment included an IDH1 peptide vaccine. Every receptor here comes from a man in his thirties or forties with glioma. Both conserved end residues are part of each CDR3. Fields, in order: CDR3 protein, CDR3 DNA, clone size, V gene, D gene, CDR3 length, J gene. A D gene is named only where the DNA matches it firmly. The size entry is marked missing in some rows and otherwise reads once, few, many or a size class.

CDR3 protein: CASSYGGETQYF; CDR3 DNA: TGTGCCAGCAGTTACGGAGGAGAGACCCAGTACTTC; clone size: -; V gene: TRBV6-5; D gene: -; CDR3 length: 12; J gene: TRBJ2-5
CDR3 protein: CASSTPGQGVNTEAFF; CDR3 DNA: TGTGCCAGCAGTACACCCGGACAGGGGGTAAACACTGAAGCTTTCTTT; clone size: -; V gene: TRBV6-6; D gene: TRBD1; CDR3 length: 16; J gene: TRBJ1-1
CDR3 protein: CASSPGTGDFGGYTF; CDR3 DNA: TGTGCCAGCAGCCCCGGGACAGGGGACTTTGGGGGCTACACCTTC; clone size: -; V gene: TRBV7-9; D gene: TRBD1; CDR3 length: 15; J gene: TRBJ1-2
CDR3 protein: CASSSPRIPETQYF; CDR3 DNA: TGTGCCAGCAGCAGCCCGAGGATTCCCGAGACCCAGTACTTC; clone size: -; V gene: TRBV5-4; D gene: -; CDR3 length: 14; J gene: TRBJ2-5
CDR3 protein: CASSQGTVGYTF; CDR3 DNA: TGCGCCAGCAGCCAAGGGACTGTTGGCTACACCTTC; clone size: -; V gene: TRBV4-1; D gene: -; CDR3 length: 12; J gene: TRBJ1-2
CDR3 protein: CASSSGLAGFPEQFF; CDR3 DNA: TGTGCCAGCAGTTCGGGACTAGCGGGATTCCCTGAGCAGTTCTTC; clone size: -; V gene: TRBV27; D gene: TRBD2; CDR3 length: 15; J gene: TRBJ2-1
CDR3 protein: CASSIGVAGGRVGTDTQYF; CDR3 DNA: TGTGCCAGTAGTATAGGGGTAGCGGGAGGGCGTGTTGGAACAGATACGCAGTATTTT; clone size: -; V gene: TRBV19; D gene: TRBD2; CDR3 length: 19; J gene: TRBJ2-3
CDR3 protein: CASGVLGYEQYF; CDR3 DNA: TGTGCCAGCGGCGTCTTGGGCTACGAGCAGTACTTC; clone size: -; V gene: TRBV6-5; D gene: -; CDR3 length: 12; J gene: TRBJ2-7
CDR3 protein: CASSVGTGVGQPQHF; CDR3 DNA: TGTGCCAGTAGTGTCGGGACAGGGGTCGGGCAGCCCCAGCATTTT; clone size: -; V gene: TRBV19; D gene: TRBD1; CDR3 length: 15; J gene: TRBJ1-5
CDR3 protein: CSVGTRSSYEQYF; CDR3 DNA: TGCAGCGTGGGGACACGGAGCTCCTACGAGCAGTACTTC; clone size: -; V gene: TRBV29-1; D gene: -; CDR3 length: 13; J gene: TRBJ2-7
CDR3 protein: CASSLTGFNTGELFF; CDR3 DNA: TGTGCCAGCTCGCTGACAGGGTTTAACACCGGGGAGCTGTTTTTT; clone size: -; V gene: TRBV18; D gene: TRBD1; CDR3 length: 15; J gene: TRBJ2-2
CDR3 protein: CASSVGQGDPSYEQYF; CDR3 DNA: TGTGCCAGCAGCGTGGGACAGGGGGACCCCTCCTACGAGCAGTACTTC; clone size: -; V gene: TRBV9; D gene: TRBD1; CDR3 length: 16; J gene: TRBJ2-7
CDR3 protein: CASSAGTRGGAGETQYF; CDR3 DNA: TGTGCCAGCAGCGCCGGGACTAGAGGGGGTGCAGGGGAGACCCAGTACTTC; clone size: -; V gene: TRBV5-6; D gene: TRBD2; CDR3 length: 17; J gene: TRBJ2-5
CDR3 protein: CASSELNTEAFF; CDR3 DNA: TGTGCCAGCAGTGAACTGAACACTGAAGCTTTCTTT; clone size: -; V gene: TRBV2; D gene: -; CDR3 length: 12; J gene: TRBJ1-1
CDR3 protein: CSVQKAGGPGETQYF; CDR3 DNA: TGCAGCGTTCAAAAAGCGGGAGGGCCCGGAGAGACCCAGTACTTC; clone size: once; V gene: TRBV29-1; D gene: TRBD2; CDR3 length: 15; J gene: TRBJ2-5
CDR3 protein: CASSLGGTGRGDGYTF; CDR3 DNA: TGCGCCAGCAGCTTGGGGGGGACAGGGAGAGGCGATGGCTACACCTTC; clone size: -; V gene: TRBV5-1; D gene: TRBD1; CDR3 length: 16; J gene: TRBJ1-2
CDR3 protein: CASSSTSGGRNEQFF; CDR3 DNA: TGTGCCAGCAGCTCGACATCCGGGGGTCGCAATGAGCAGTTCTTC; clone size: once; V gene: TRBV7-9; D gene: -; CDR3 length: 15; J gene: TRBJ2-1
CDR3 protein: CASSLMSNSPLHF; CDR3 DNA: TGTGCCAGCAGCTTAATGAGTAATTCACCCCTCCACTTT; clone size: -; V gene: TRBV7-2; D gene: -; CDR3 length: 13; J gene: TRBJ1-6
CDR3 protein: CASSIWEGTEAFF; CDR3 DNA: TGTGCCAGTAGTATTTGGGAGGGCACTGAAGCTTTCTTT; clone size: -; V gene: TRBV19; D gene: -; CDR3 length: 13; J gene: TRBJ1-1
CDR3 protein: CASTGGQNTEAFF; CDR3 DNA: TGTGCCAGTACAGGGGGCCAGAACACTGAAGCTTTCTTT; clone size: -; V gene: TRBV9; D gene: TRBD1; CDR3 length: 13; J gene: TRBJ1-1
CDR3 protein: CASSGPGLGGEKLFF; CDR3 DNA: TGTGCCAGCAGTGGGCCGGGGCTGGGGGGAGAAAAACTGTTTTTT; clone size: few; V gene: TRBV28; D gene: -; CDR3 length: 15; J gene: TRBJ1-4
CDR3 protein: CASSLGGDLEKLFF; CDR3 DNA: TGCGCCAGCAGCTTGGGGGGTGACTTGGAAAAACTGTTTTTT; clone size: -; V gene: TRBV5-1; D gene: -; CDR3 length: 14; J gene: TRBJ1-4
CDR3 protein: CARSVGPKGNTIYF; CDR3 DNA: TGTGCCAGAAGCGTAGGTCCCAAGGGAAACACCATATATTTT; clone size: -; V gene: TRBV5-3; D gene: -; CDR3 length: 14; J gene: TRBJ1-3
CDR3 protein: CASSRDQNYEQYF; CDR3 DNA: TGTGCCAGTTCCCGGGACCAGAACTACGAGCAGTACTTC; clone size: -; V gene: TRBV2; D gene: -; CDR3 length: 13; J gene: TRBJ2-7
CDR3 protein: CASSLGIKANTGELFF; CDR3 DNA: TGTGCCAGCAGCTTAGGTATTAAGGCCAACACCGGGGAGCTGTTTTTT; clone size: few; V gene: TRBV5-4; D gene: -; CDR3 length: 16; J gene: TRBJ2-2
CDR3 protein: CASSQEETSGYEQYF; CDR3 DNA: TGTGCCAGCAGCCAAGAAGAAACTAGCGGCTACGAGCAGTACTTC; clone size: -; V gene: TRBV4-2; D gene: TRBD2; CDR3 length: 15; J gene: TRBJ2-7
CDR3 protein: CASSMGSYNEQFF; CDR3 DNA: TGTGCCAGTAGTATGGGGTCCTACAATGAGCAGTTCTTC; clone size: -; V gene: TRBV19; D gene: -; CDR3 length: 13; J gene: TRBJ2-1
CDR3 protein: CAISEAVTDYEQYF; CDR3 DNA: TGTGCCATCAGTGAGGCGGTGACAGACTACGAGCAGTACTTC; clone size: -; V gene: TRBV10-3; D gene: -; CDR3 length: 14; J gene: TRBJ2-7